This paragraph covers one TCR beta chain sequence. The antigen remains undetermined. This CDR3 is 12 amino acids long. Trimming took off 0 bases at V and 7 bases at J, with 4 bases between the two ends. CDR1 is ENHRY, CDR2 SYGVKD, per germline. This entry is derived from a study of T cell repertoires in cytomegalovirus infection. Study-wide results and limits: Across the ex vivo response, the dominant clonotypes were HLA-C-restricted CMV-specific TCR beta clonotypes.

TCRdb itself ran the reads through MiXCR, one entry per CDR3 protein. The table lists roughly 700,000 distinct CDR3 sequences, around a third of them singletons, with around a sixth in the top ten. The TCR was taken from a human donor in good health (CMV status not recorded). Some clones in this sample may be carry-over from other donors' samples. The rearrangement uses TRBV10-3 and TRBJ1-5; D remains unclear. The specimen comprised cultured PBMCs, sampled from culture after CMV antigen stimulation. The CDR3 loop is CAISESGQPQHF. The CDR3 region has the DNA TGTGCCATCAGTGAGTCAGGGCAGCCCCAGCATTTT.